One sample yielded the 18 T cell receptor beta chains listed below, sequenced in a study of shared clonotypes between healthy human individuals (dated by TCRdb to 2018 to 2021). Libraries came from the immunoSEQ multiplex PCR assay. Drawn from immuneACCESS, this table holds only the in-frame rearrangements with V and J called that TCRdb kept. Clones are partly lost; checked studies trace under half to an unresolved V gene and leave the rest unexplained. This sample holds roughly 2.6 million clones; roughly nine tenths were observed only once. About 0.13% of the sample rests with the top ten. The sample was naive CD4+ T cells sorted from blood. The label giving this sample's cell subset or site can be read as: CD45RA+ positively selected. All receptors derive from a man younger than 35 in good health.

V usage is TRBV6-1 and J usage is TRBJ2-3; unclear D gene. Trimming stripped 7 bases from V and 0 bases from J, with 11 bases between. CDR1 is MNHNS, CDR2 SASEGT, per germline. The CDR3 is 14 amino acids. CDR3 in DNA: TGTGCCAGCACCCAGGTGGCAAGCACAGATACGCAGTATTTT. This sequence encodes CASTQVASTDTQYF.

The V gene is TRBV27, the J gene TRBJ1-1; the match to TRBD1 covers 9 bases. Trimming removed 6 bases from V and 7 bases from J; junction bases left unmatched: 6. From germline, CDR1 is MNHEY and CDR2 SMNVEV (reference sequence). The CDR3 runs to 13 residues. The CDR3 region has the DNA TGTGCCAGCAGCCGCGGGACAGGGATTGAAGCTTTCTTT. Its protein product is CASSRGTGIEAFF.

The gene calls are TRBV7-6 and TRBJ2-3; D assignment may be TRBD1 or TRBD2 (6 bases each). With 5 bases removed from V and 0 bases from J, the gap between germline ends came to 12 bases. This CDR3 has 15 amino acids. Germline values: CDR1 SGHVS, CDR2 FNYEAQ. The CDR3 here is CASSLQGTSTDTQYF. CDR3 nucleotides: TGTGCCAGCAGCCTGCAGGGGACTAGCACAGATACGCAGTATTTT. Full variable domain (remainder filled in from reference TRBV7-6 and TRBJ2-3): GAGVSQSPRYKVTKRGQDVALRCDPISGHVSLYWYRQALGQGPEFLTYFNYEAQQDKSGLPNDRFSAERPEGSISTLTIQRTEQRDSAMYRCASSLQGTSTDTQYFGPGTRLTVL.

CDR3 nucleotides: TGTGCCAGCAGCGTCTACAGGGACCTGAACACCGGGGAGCTGTTTTTT. Translated: CASSVYRDLNTGELFF. The rearrangement uses TRBV7-9 and TRBJ2-2; D might be TRBD1 (6 bases). Germline V lookup: CDR1 SEHNR, CDR2 FQNEAQ (reference sequence). This CDR3 is 16 amino acids long. Deletions cut 5 bases from V and 1 base from J, with 14 bases between.

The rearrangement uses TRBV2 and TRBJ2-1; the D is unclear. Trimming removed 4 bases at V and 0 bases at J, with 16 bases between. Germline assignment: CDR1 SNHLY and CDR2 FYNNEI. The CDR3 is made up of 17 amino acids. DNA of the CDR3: TGTGCCAGCAGTGGGGGATCAGCGCAAAGCTCCTACAATGAGCAGTTCTTC. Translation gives CASSGGSAQSSYNEQFF. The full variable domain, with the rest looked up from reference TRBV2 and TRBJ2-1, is EPEVTQTPSHQVTQMGQEVILRCVPISNHLYFYWYRQILGQKVEFLVSFYNNEISEKSEIFDDQFSVERPDGSNFTLKIRSTKLEDSAMYFCASSGGSAQSSYNEQFFGPGTRLTVL.

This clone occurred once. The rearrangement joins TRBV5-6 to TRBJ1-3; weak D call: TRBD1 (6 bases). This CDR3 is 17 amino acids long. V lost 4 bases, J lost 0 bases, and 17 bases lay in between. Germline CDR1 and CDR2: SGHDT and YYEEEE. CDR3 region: CASSPQGQWSSGNTIYF. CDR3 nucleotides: TGTGCCAGCAGCCCTCAGGGGCAGTGGTCCTCTGGAAACACCATATATTTT.

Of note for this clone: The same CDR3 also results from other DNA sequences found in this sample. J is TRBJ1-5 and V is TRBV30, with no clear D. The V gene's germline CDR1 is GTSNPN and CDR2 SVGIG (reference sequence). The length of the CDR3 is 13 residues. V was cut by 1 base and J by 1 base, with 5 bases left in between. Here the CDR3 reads CAWSADSNQPQHF. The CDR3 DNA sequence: TGTGCCTGGAGTGCGGACAGCAATCAGCCCCAGCATTTT.

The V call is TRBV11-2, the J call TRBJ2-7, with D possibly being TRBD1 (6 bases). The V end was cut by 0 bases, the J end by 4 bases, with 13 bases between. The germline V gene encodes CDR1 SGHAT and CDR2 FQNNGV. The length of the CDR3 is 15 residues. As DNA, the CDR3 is TGTGCCAGCAGCTTAGACCGTCGGACAGAATACGAGCAGTACTTC. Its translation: CASSLDRRTEYEQYF.

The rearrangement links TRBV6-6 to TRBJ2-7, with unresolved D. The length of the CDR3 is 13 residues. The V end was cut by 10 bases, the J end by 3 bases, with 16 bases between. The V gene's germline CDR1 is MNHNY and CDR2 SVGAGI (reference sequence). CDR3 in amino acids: CAIQDPPHYEQYF. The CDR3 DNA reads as TGTGCCATCCAGGACCCTCCCCACTACGAGCAGTACTTC.

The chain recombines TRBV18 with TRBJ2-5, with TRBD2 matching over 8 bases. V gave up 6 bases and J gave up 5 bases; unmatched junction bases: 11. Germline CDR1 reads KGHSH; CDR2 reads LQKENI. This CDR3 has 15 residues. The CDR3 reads CASSRVRAGEETQYF. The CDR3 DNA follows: TGTGCCAGCTCCCGGGTGAGAGCGGGAGAGGAGACCCAGTACTTC.

The CDR3 loop is CASSLSGGNIQYF. DNA for the CDR3: TGTGCCAGCAGCTTATCAGGCGGGAACATTCAGTACTTC. This chain connects TRBV7-6 to TRBJ2-4; D is perhaps TRBD2 (5 bases). Germline V gives CDR1 SGHVS, CDR2 FNYEAQ. The V and J ends lost 2 bases and 7 bases respectively, with 9 bases between them. The CDR3 is 13 amino acids.

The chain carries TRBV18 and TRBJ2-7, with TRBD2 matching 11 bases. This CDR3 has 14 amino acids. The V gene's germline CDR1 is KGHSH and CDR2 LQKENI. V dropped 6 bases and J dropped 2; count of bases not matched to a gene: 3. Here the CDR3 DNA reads TGTGCCAGCTCCCAACTAGCGGGAGCCTACGAGCAGTACTTC. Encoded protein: CASSQLAGAYEQYF.

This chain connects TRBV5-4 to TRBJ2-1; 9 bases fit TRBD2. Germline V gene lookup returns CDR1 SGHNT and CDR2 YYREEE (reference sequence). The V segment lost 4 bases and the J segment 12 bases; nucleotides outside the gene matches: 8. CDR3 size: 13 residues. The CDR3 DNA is TGTGCCAGCAGCCTAGGGACTAGCAGGGGGCAGTTCTTC. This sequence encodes CASSLGTSRGQFF.

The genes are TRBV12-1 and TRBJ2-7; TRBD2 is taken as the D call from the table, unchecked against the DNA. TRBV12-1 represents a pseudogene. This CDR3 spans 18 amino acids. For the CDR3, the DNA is TGTGCCAGCAGCTCCGCCGGCGGCGGGGGAACTAGCGGTTACGAGCAGTACTTC. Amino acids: CASSSAGGGGTSGYEQYF.

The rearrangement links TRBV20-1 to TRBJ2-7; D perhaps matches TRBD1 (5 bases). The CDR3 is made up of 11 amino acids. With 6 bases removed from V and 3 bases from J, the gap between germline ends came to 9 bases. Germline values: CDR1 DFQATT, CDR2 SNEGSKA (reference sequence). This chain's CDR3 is CSAGTGYEQYF. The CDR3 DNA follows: TGCAGTGCGGGAACAGGCTACGAGCAGTACTTC.

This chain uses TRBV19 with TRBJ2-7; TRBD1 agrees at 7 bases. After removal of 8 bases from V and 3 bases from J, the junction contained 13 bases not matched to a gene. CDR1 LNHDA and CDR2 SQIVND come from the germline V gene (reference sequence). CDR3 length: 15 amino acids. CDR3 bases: TGTGCCAGTGCCTCGCTCGAACAGGGGTACTACGAGCAGTACTTC. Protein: CASASLEQGYYEQYF.

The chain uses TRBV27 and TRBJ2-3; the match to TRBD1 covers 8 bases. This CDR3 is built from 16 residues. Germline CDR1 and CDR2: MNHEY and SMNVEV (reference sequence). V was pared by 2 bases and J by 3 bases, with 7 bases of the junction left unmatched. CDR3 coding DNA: TGTGCCAGCAGTTTAGTCCCAGGGGGCGGGACAGATACGCAGTATTTT. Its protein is CASSLVPGGGTDTQYF.

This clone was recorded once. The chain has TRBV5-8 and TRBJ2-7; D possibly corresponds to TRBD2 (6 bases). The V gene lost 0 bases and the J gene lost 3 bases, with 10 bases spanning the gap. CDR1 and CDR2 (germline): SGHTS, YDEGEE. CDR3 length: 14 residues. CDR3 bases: TGTGCCAGCAGCTTGGGGTTGGGGGGCTACGAGCAGTACTTC. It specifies CASSLGLGGYEQYF. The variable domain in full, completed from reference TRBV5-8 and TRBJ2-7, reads EAGVTQSPTHLIKTRGQQATLRCSPISGHTSVYWYQQALGLGLQFLLWYDEGEERNRGNFPPRFSGRQFPNYSSELNVNALELEDSALYLCASSLGLGGYEQYFGPGTRLTVT.